Detailed here is one TCR beta chain. Its antigen remains unidentified. This sample was included in a study of long-term antiretroviral therapy in people with HIV. Points from the study as a whole: Older ART regimens were possibly in use when the blood was collected between about 2004 and 2018. HIV repertoires spanned narrower CDR3 length ranges than controls. The study found that diversity rose after ART but stayed below transplant donor controls.

The CDR3 is made up of 14 amino acids. Trimming cost V 0 bases and J 8 bases, with 12 bases left between them. Germline V CDR1 and CDR2: SGDLS, YYNGEE. The authors ran the immunoSEQ assay, v3.0, at survey level. Data came from immunoSEQ multiplex PCR; TCRdb stores just in-frame clones and leaves some out. The repertoire holds approximately 26,000 clones, with 84% as singletons. The source is a man between 18 and 35 years old with HIV. The rearrangement joins TRBV9 to TRBJ2-1; D gene unclear. This specimen was unsorted PBMCs, taken 0.4 years after starting antiretroviral therapy. This CDR3 reads CASSVDGSKYEQFF. The CDR3 DNA follows: TGTGCCAGCAGCGTAGATGGGTCGAAGTATGAGCAGTTCTTC.